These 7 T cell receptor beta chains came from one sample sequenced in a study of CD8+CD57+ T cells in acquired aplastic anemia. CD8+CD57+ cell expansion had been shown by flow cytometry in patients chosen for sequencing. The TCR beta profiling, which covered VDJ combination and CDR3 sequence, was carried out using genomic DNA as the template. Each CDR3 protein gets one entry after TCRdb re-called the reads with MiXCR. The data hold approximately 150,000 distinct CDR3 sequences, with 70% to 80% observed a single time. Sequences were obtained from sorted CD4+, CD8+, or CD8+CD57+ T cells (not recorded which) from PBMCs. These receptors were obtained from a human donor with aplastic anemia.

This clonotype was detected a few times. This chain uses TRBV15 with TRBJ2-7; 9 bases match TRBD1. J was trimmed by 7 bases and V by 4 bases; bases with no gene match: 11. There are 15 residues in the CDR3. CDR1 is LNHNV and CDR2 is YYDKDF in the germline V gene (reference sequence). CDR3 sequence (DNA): TGTGCCACCAGCAAGGGACAGGGTACGAGGGGTGAGCAGTACTTC. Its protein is CATSKGQGTRGEQYF.

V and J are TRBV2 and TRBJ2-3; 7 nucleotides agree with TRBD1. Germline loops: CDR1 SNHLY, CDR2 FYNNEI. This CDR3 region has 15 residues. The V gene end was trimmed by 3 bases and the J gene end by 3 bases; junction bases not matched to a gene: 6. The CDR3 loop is CASSDKGASTDTQYF. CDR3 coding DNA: TGTGCCAGCAGTGATAAGGGGGCTTCAACAGATACGCAGTATTTT.

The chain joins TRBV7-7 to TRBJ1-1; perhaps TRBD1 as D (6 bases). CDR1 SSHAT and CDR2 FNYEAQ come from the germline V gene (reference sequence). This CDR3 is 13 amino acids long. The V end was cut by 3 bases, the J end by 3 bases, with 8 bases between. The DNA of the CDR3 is TGTGCCAGCAGCTTCAGGGGACACACTGAAGCTTTCTTT. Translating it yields CASSFRGHTEAFF. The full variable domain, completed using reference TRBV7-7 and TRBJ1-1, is GAGVSQSPRYKVTKRGQDVTLRCDPISSHATLYWYQQALGQGPEFLTYFNYEAQPDKSGLPSDRFSAERPEGSISTLTIQRTEQRDSAMYRCASSFRGHTEAFFGQGTRLTVV.

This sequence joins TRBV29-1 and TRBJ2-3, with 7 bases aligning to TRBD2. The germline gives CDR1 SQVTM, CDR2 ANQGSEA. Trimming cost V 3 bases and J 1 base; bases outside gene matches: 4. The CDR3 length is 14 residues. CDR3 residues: CSVDKRDRTDTQYF. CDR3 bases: TGCAGCGTTGACAAGCGGGACCGCACAGATACGCAGTATTTT.

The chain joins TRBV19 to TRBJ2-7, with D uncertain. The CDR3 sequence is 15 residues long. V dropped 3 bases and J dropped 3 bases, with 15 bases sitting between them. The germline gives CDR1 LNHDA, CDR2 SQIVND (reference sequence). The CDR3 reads CASSINYAAIYEQYF. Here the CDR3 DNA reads TGTGCCAGTAGTATTAATTATGCCGCCATCTACGAGCAGTACTTC.

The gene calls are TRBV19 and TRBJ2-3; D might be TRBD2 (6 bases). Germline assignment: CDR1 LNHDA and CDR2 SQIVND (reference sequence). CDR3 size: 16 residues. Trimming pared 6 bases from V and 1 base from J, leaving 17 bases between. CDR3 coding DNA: TGTGCCAGTAGCGAATATGGGACTGGGGGCACAGATACGCAGTATTTT. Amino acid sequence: CASSEYGTGGTDTQYF.

The chain's CDR3 is CASSRSGTGEYTF. CDR3 in DNA: TGTGCCAGCAGCCGGTCCGGGACAGGGGAGTACACCTTC. The genes are TRBV7-9 and TRBJ1-2, with TRBD1 identical over 10 bases. The CDR3 is 13 residues long. The junction had 8 bases not matched to a gene; V was cut back by 5 bases and J by 11 bases. CDR1 is SEHNR, CDR2 FQNEAQ, per germline (reference sequence).